This T cell receptor (beta chain) was recorded in a study of blood T cells in healthy people across ages. Primed by a sample-barcoded 5' primer and a J-beta primer mix, a second PCR proceeded for 7 to 11 cycles. TCRdb analysed the 5' RACE reads with MiXCR anew, one entry per CDR3 protein. Here the sample spans 600,000 to 650,000 distinct CDR3 sequences, 58% being singletons. CDR1 and CDR2 (germline): SGHVS, FQNEAQ. With 8 bases removed from V and 4 bases from J, the gap between germline ends came to 9 bases. The CDR3 contains 12 residues. The chain recombines TRBV7-8 with TRBJ2-1; D unclear. Input material: blood. This receptor was identified in a man aged 55 to 70 in good health. The CDR3 DNA reads TGTGCCAGCGGCCAGGAGTACAATGAGCAGTTCTTC. It is translated as CASGQEYNEQFF. Based on the CDR3 plus reference TRBV7-8 and TRBJ2-1, the full variable domain is GAGVSQSPRYKVAKRGQDVALRCDPISGHVSLFWYQQALGQGPEFLTYFQNEAQLDKSGLPSDRFFAERPEGSVSTLKIQRTQQEDSAVYLCASGQEYNEQFFGPGTRLTVL.